This TCR beta chain was recovered during a study of technical replicates of blood from a few donors. Data came from immunoSEQ multiplex PCR; TCRdb stores just in-frame clones and leaves some out. The sample includes more than 70,000 clones, roughly nine tenths of them seen just once. Germline V CDR1 and CDR2: SGHAT, FQNNGV. The CDR3 is made up of 15 amino acids. The junction had 6 bases not matched to a gene; V was cut back by 4 bases and J by 4 bases. The source is a human donor in good health. Sequencing used T cells isolated from PBMCs. The genes are TRBV11-2 and TRBJ1-3; 8 bases are a match to TRBD1. The CDR3 loop reads CASSSARTGGNTIYF. The CDR3 DNA is TGTGCCAGCAGCTCAGCCCGGACAGGGGGAAACACCATATATTTT.